The 13 T cell receptor beta chains listed next were all sequenced from one sample in a study of shared clonotypes between healthy human individuals. Sequenced by immunoSEQ multiplex PCR; TCRdb stores in-frame clones only, minus some. Among some 500,000 clones listed, 90% to 96% were seen once. The sequencing input was naive CD4+ T cells sorted from blood. Subset here: CD45RA+ positively selected. These receptors all stem from a woman aged 25 to 39 in good health.

This clone was recorded once. This rearrangement joins TRBV2 to TRBJ2-7; 7 bases agree with TRBD2. CDR3 length equals 17 residues. Trimming cost V 2 bases and J 2 bases; bases outside gene matches: 12. Germline values: CDR1 SNHLY, CDR2 FYNNEI. This CDR3 is CASSERGRLAVTYEQYF. CDR3 DNA sequence: TGTGCCAGCAGTGAACGGGGTCGCCTAGCGGTTACCTACGAGCAGTACTTC.

The chain uses TRBV2 and TRBJ2-5; D gene unclear. Germline loops: CDR1 SNHLY, CDR2 FYNNEI. The CDR3 sequence is 13 residues long. V was shortened by 11 bases and J by 3 bases, with 16 bases between the two germline ends. CDR3 nucleotide sequence: TGTGCCGGTCGGAGAGGAAGAGAAGAGACCCAGTACTTC. Translation: CAGRRGREETQYF.

Turning to this clone: One junction end disagrees with the germline gene, perhaps due to a read error. This rearrangement joins TRBV5-1 to TRBJ2-7; 9 nucleotides align to TRBD1. Looked up from germline, CDR1 is SGHRS and CDR2 is YFSETQ. The CDR3 is 16 amino acids. The DNA for the CDR3 is TGCACCAGCAGCCTACAGGGGGCGTGGGGGGCCTACGAGCAGTACTTC. Its protein is CTSSLQGAWGAYEQYF.

The V gene is TRBV15, the J gene TRBJ1-2; TRBD1 might be the D (6 bases). The CDR3 length is 13 residues. The germline CDR1 and CDR2 sequences are LNHNV and YYDKDF (reference sequence). Trimming removed 2 bases at V and 7 bases at J, with 11 bases between. This chain's CDR3 is CATSRLGASGYTF. For the CDR3, the DNA is TGTGCCACCAGCAGATTGGGGGCATCTGGCTACACCTTC.

DNA of the CDR3: TGTGCCAGCAGCCAAAATTTTCCGGCGGACAACCTATATGGCTACACCTTC. Translated: CASSQNFPADNLYGYTF. The chain has TRBV14 and TRBJ1-2; tentative D call: TRBD1 (5 bases). This CDR3 spans 17 amino acids. Trimming removed 2 bases from V and 5 bases from J, with 21 bases in between. Germline CDR1 is SGHDN and CDR2 is FVKESK.

V and J are TRBV6-1 and TRBJ2-7; 9 bases fit TRBD2. From germline, CDR1 is MNHNS and CDR2 SASEGT. The ends lost 1 base at V and 3 bases at J; junction bases unmatched: 4. This CDR3 is 15 amino acids long. The CDR3 reads CASSEGGGRGYEQYF. As DNA, the CDR3 is TGTGCCAGCAGTGAAGGGGGCGGGAGGGGCTACGAGCAGTACTTC.

The chain combines TRBV9 with TRBJ2-7; D not certain. Germline assignment: CDR1 SGDLS and CDR2 YYNGEE. This CDR3 region has 15 residues. Trimming took 2 bases from V and 3 from J, leaving 15 bases between them. The CDR3 DNA is TGTGCCAGCAGCGTTGGACCACCTGAAGACTACGAGCAGTACTTC. Translating it yields CASSVGPPEDYEQYF.

The chain is built from TRBV5-3 and TRBJ1-1, with 7 bases that match TRBD1. TRBV5-3 is identified as an open reading frame with a role that is uncertain. The trim removed 1 base at V and 1 base at J, leaving 16 bases unmatched. The CDR3 contains 19 residues. CDR3 in DNA: TGTGCCAGAAGCTTGTTAGTTGGGGACAGCGTTACTCCGAACACTGAAGCTTTCTTT. This gives the protein CARSLLVGDSVTPNTEAFF.

This chain joins TRBV19 and TRBJ2-1, with 8 bases matching TRBD2. From germline, CDR1 is LNHDA and CDR2 SQIVND (reference sequence). CDR3 length: 17 residues. V dropped 1 base and J dropped 8; count of bases not matched to a gene: 13. This chain's CDR3 is CASSIGFREGVGDEQFF. The CDR3 DNA reads as TGTGCCAGTAGTATAGGCTTCCGGGAGGGCGTCGGGGATGAGCAGTTCTTC.

This chain uses TRBV28 with TRBJ2-7, with 10 bases lining up with TRBD2. The CDR3 length is 16 residues. V trimming: 4 bases; J trimming: 5 bases; junction bases outside the gene matches: 11. Germline assignment: CDR1 MDHEN and CDR2 SYDVKM. The CDR3 reads CASSSQLAGTLNEQYF. DNA of the CDR3: TGTGCCAGCAGTTCCCAACTAGCGGGGACTCTAAACGAGCAGTACTTC. The variable domain in full, completed from reference TRBV28 and TRBJ2-7, reads DVKVTQSSRYLVKRTGEKVFLECVQDMDHENMFWYRQDPGLGLRLIYFSYDVKMKEKGDIPEGYSVSREKKERFSLILESASTNQTSMYLCASSSQLAGTLNEQYFGPGTRLTVT.

This chain connects TRBV6-5 to TRBJ2-7; D possibly uses TRBD1 or TRBD2 (6 bases each). The CDR3 spans 15 residues. CDR1 is MNHEY, CDR2 SVGAGI, per germline. With 2 bases removed from V and 4 bases from J, the gap between germline ends came to 15 bases. CDR3 DNA: TGTGCCAGCAGTTACCGGGGGACAATGGGATACGAGCAGTACTTC. The encoded protein is CASSYRGTMGYEQYF.

The chain has TRBV6-5 and TRBJ2-2, with TRBD1 matching 8 bases. J was trimmed by 5 bases and V by 6 bases; bases with no gene match: 5. Per the germline V gene, CDR1 is MNHEY and CDR2 is SVGAGI. This CDR3 has 14 amino acids. In DNA form, the CDR3 reads TGTGCCAGCAGGAGACAGGGGCGGACCGGGGAGCTGTTTTTT. Amino acid sequence: CASRRQGRTGELFF.

This clone was observed once. The J gene is TRBJ2-3, the V gene TRBV5-1; D not certain. V was shortened by 0 bases and J by 6 bases, with 8 bases between the two germline ends. Germline V gene lookup returns CDR1 SGHRS and CDR2 YFSETQ. The CDR3 spans 13 residues. The CDR3 protein is CASSLGIEDTQYF. CDR3 in DNA: TGCGCCAGCAGCTTGGGAATCGAGGATACGCAGTATTTT.